The entry that follows covers one TCR beta chain sequence. This specimen comes from a study of blood T cell repertoires in COVID-19. Overall study context: Sample material is recorded as cDNA or gDNA derived from T cells, B-cell-depleted T cells, or PBMCs.

In the original workflow: Scientists estimated how many nucleated cells there were by amplifying reference gene primers. Here immunoSEQ multiplex PCR was the method, and the copy in TCRdb shows in-frame clones only, minus some. V, J and clone size derive from that table, while D and trimming were established from the DNA sequence. The table shows 310,000 or so clones, with 75% to 90% occurring only once. Each participant's cohort was designated according to participant-reported clinical history. The germline V and J ends were trimmed by 0 bases and 4 bases, with 7 bases remaining between them. From germline, CDR1 is MNHNY and CDR2 SVGAGI (reference sequence). CDR3 length: 14 residues.

The chain combines TRBV6-6 with TRBJ1-3; D gene uncertain. This TCR derives from a woman aged 40 to 50 who had recovered from COVID-19. The specimen was PBMCs or T cells enriched from blood (not recorded which). CDR3 sequence: CASSYSLLGNTIYF. In DNA form, the CDR3 reads TGTGCCAGCAGTTACTCCCTCTTAGGAAACACCATATATTTT.